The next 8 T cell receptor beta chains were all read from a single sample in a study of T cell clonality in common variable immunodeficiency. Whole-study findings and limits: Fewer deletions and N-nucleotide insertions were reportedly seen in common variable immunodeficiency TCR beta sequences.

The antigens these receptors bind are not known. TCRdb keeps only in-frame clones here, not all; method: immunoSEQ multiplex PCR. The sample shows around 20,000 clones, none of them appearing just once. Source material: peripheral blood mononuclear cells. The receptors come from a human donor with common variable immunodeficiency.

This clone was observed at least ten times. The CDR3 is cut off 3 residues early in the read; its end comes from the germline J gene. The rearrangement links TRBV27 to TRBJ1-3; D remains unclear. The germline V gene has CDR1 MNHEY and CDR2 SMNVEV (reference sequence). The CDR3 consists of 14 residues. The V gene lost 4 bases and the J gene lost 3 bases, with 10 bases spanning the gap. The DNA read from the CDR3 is TGTGCCAGCAGTTCTACGAGTGGTGGAAACACC. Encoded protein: CASSSTSGGNT. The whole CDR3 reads CASSSTSGGNTIYF.

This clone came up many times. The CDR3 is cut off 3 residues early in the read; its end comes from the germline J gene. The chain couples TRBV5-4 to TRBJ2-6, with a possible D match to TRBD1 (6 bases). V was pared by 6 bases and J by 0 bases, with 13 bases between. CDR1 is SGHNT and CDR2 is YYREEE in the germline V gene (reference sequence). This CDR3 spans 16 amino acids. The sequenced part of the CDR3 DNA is TGTGCCAGCAACCTCCAGGGGTCCTCTGGGGCCAACGTC. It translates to CASNLQGSSGANV. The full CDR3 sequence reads CASNLQGSSGANVLTF.

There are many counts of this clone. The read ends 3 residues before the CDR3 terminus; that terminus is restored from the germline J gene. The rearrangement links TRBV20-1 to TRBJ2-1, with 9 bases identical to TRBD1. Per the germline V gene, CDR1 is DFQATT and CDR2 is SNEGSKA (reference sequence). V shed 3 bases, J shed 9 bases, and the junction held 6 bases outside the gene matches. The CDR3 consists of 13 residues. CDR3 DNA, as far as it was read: TGCAGTGCTAGGACAGGGGGGACGGGTGAG. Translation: CSARTGGTGE. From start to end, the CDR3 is CSARTGGTGEQFF.

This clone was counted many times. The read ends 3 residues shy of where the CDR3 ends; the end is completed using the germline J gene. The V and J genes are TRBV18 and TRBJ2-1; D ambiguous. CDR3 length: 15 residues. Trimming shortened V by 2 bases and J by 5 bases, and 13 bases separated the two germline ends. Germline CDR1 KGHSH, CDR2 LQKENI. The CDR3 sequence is CASSPSQSRDNEQFF. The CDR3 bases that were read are TGTGCCAGCTCACCATCACAATCCCGGGACAATGAG.

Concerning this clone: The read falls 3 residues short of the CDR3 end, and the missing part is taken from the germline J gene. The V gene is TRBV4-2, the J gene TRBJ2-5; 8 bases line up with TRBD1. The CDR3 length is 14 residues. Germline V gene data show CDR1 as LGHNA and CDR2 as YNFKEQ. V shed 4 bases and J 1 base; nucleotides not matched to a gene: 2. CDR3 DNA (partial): TGTGCCAGCAGCCGGACAGGGTCCCAAGAGACC. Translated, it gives CASSRTGSQET. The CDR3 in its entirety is CASSRTGSQETQYF.

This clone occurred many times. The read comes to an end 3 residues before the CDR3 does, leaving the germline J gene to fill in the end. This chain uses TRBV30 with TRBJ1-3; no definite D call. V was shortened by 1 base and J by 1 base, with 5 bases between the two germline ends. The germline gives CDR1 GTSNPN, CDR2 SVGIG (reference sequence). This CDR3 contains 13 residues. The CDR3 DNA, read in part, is TGTGCCTGGAGTGCCGGGTCTGGAAACACC. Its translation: CAWSAGSGNT. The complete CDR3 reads CAWSAGSGNTIYF.

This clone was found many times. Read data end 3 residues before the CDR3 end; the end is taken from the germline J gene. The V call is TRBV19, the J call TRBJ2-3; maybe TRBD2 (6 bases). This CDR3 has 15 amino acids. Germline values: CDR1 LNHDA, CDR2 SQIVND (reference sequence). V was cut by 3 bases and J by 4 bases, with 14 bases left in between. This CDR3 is CASSIGTGVADTQYF. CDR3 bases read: TGTGCCAGTAGTATCGGAACGGGGGTGGCAGATACG.

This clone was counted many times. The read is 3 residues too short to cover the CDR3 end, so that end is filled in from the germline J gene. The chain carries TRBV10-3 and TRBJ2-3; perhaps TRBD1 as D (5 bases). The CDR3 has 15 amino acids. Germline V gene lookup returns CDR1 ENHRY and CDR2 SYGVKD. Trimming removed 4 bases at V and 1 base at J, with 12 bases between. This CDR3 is CAISARGFGTDTQYF. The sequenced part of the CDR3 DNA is TGTGCCATCAGTGCTAGGGGTTTTGGCACAGATACG.